This T cell receptor (beta chain) was identified in a study of naive and memory T cell subsets. Study-level findings and limits: Possibly reflecting memory cells re-expressing CD45RA, a few larger clonotypes occurred in naive repertoires, especially CD8.

Concerning this clonotype itself: The antigen is unknown.

Two oligonucleotides, mixed equimolar, formed the beta constant-region primer covering TRBC1 and TRBC2. Nested alpha and beta constant-region primers with the SP2 primer drove four PCR rounds on ligated cDNA. MiXCR was run by TCRdb on the UMI-ligation and nested PCR reads, yielding one entry per CDR3 protein. The sample lists around 140,000 distinct CDR3 sequences; more than 15% were seen once. V lost 0 bases and J lost 8, with 11 bases in between. Germline V lookup: CDR1 SGHDT, CDR2 YYEEEE. This CDR3 has 13 amino acids. This clonotype originated in a human donor in good health. The rearrangement uses TRBV5-6 and TRBJ1-2; a weak D match, TRBD1 (6 bases). The sample was naive CD8+ T cells from blood. CDR3 sequence: CASSLVAGVGYTF. The DNA of the CDR3 is TGTGCCAGCAGCTTGGTTGCAGGGGTCGGCTACACCTTC.